Listed below are T cell receptor beta chains from one sample, sequenced in a study of T cell repertoires in cytomegalovirus infection. From the reads, TCRdb called clonotypes with MiXCR, one entry per CDR3 protein. The table records some 940,000 distinct CDR3 sequences, 25% to 40% of them present only once. These TCRs' antigens remain unknown. The specimen comprised cultured CD8+ T cells from PBMCs, sampled from culture after CMV antigen stimulation. Every receptor here comes from a human donor in good health (CMV status not recorded). Some clones in this sample may be carry-over from other donors' samples. Each CDR3 is given with its conserved first and last residue. D genes are given only for firm matches. The size field is filled for only some rows; it gives once, few, many or a size class.

.,TRBJ2-5,TRBD2,TRBV29-1,CSVEDLTSGGAGPETQYF,TGCAGCGTTGAAGATCTGACTAGCGGGGGGGCGGGTCCAGAGACCCAGTACTTC
.,TRBJ2-4,.,TRBV6-5,CASSYNTGGWNIQYF,TGTGCCAGCAGTTACAATACAGGAGGGTGGAACATTCAGTACTTC
.,TRBJ2-3,.,TRBV5-5,CASSLEALGGGDTQYF,TGTGCCAGCAGCTTGGAGGCCCTGGGGGGCGGAGATACGCAGTATTTT
.,TRBJ2-2,.,TRBV19,CASSMGPWDGELFF,TGTGCCAGTAGTATGGGCCCCTGGGACGGGGAGCTGTTTTTT
.,TRBJ2-5,TRBD1,TRBV7-6,CASSLTPGQQETQYF,TGTGCTAGCAGCTTAACCCCGGGACAGCAAGAGACCCAGTACTTC
.,TRBJ2-2,TRBD2,TRBV4-3,CASSHEGLAGGLGIGELFF,TGCGCCAGCAGCCACGAGGGACTAGCGGGGGGGCTGGGTATCGGGGAGCTGTTTTTT
few,TRBJ2-1,.,TRBV7-6,CASSFPRGSYNEQFF,TGTGCCAGCAGCTTCCCTAGGGGATCCTACAATGAGCAGTTCTTC
.,TRBJ1-5,.,TRBV6-5,CASSAARYSNQPQHF,TGTGCCAGCAGTGCCGCGCGGTATAGCAATCAGCCCCAGCATTTT
few,TRBJ2-2,TRBD2,TRBV6-1,CASSEGLAGRTGELFF,TGTGCCAGCAGTGAAGGACTAGCGGGGAGGACCGGGGAGCTGTTTTTT
.,TRBJ2-7,.,TRBV12-3/TRBV12-4,CASSLAVGSEQYF,TGTGCCAGCAGTTTAGCAGTGGGGTCCGAGCAGTACTTC
.,TRBJ2-4,.,TRBV27,CASSLSGQGRNIQYF,TGTGCCAGCAGTTTATCAGGCCAGGGCAGAAACATTCAGTACTTC
many,TRBJ2-2,.,TRBV7-8,CASSPEQNTGELFF,TGTGCCAGCAGCCCAGAACAGAACACCGGGGAGCTGTTTTTT
.,TRBJ1-1,TRBD1,TRBV9,CASSDGTGRTEAFF,TGTGCCAGCAGCGACGGGACAGGGAGGACTGAAGCTTTCTTT
many,TRBJ2-5,TRBD1,TRBV7-2,CASSLGSRQGAETQYF,TGTGCCAGCAGCTTAGGGTCCCGGCAGGGGGCGGAGACCCAGTACTTC
.,TRBJ2-4,.,TRBV11-3,CVSSLGTANIQYF,TGTGTCAGCAGCTTGGGTACAGCGAACATTCAGTACTTC
many,TRBJ2-2,.,TRBV7-6,CASSRSGELFF,TGTGCCAGCAGTCGTTCCGGGGAGCTGTTTTTT
.,TRBJ1-1,.,TRBV4-3,CASSQESKGSGVNTEAFF,TGCGCCAGCAGCCAAGAATCAAAGGGGTCCGGCGTGAACACTGAAGCTTTCTTT
many,TRBJ2-5,.,TRBV7-6,CASSSGIMETQYF,TGTGCCAGCAGTTCGGGGATTATGGAGACCCAGTACTTC